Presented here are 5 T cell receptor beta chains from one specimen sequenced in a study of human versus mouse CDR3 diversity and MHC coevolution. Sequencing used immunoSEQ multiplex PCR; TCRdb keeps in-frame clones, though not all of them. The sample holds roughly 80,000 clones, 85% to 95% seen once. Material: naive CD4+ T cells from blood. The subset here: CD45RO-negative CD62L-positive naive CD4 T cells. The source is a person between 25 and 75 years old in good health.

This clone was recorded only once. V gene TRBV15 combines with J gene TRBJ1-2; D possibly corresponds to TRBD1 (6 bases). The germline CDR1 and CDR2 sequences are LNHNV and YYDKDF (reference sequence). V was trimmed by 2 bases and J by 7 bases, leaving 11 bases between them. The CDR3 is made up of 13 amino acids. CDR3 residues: CATSRSDSPGYTF. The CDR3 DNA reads TGTGCCACCAGCAGATCGGACAGCCCTGGCTACACCTTC.

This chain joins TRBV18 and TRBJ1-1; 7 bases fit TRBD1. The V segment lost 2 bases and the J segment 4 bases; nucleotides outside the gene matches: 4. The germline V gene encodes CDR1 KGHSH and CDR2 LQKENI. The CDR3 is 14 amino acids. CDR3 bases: TGTGCCAGCTCACCAAGAGGGGGCCTCACTGAAGCTTTCTTT. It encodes CASSPRGGLTEAFF.

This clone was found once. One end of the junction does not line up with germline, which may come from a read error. CDR3 DNA sequence: TGTGTCATCAGCGGGGGTTCCACAGATACGCAGTATTTT. Translation gives CVISGGSTDTQYF. The chain links TRBV10-3 to TRBJ2-3; 8 bases match TRBD2. Germline V gives CDR1 ENHRY, CDR2 SYGVKD. This CDR3 region has 13 residues.

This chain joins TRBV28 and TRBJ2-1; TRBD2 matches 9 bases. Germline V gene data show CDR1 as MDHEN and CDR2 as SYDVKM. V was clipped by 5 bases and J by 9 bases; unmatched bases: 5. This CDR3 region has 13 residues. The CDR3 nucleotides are TGTGCCAGCAGTCGGGGACTAGCTCCTGAGCAGTTCTTC. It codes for CASSRGLAPEQFF.

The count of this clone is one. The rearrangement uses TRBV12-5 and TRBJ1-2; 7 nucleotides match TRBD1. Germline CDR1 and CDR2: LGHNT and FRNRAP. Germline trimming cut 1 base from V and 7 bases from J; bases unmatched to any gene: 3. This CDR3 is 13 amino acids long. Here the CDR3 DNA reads TGTGCTAGTGGTTTGGCAGGGGGTGGTGGCTACACCTTC. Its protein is CASGLAGGGGYTF.